The clone carrying this T cell receptor beta chain was seen a few times. The antigen is not known. CDR3 size: 14 residues. The germline V gene has CDR1 ENHRY and CDR2 SYGVKD. Germline trimming cut 10 bases from V and 11 bases from J; bases unmatched to any gene: 9. The sample comes from a study of T-cell memory formation after mild COVID-19. Overall study results and limits: Clones that contracted clustered mainly in CM and EM if CD4+ and in EMRA if CD8+. Second-wave clones reaching peak frequency on day 37 lacked confirmed SARS-CoV-2 specificity.

TCRdb reprocessed the 5' RACE reads with MiXCR, giving one entry per CDR3 protein. The table lists hundreds of thousands of distinct CDR3 sequences, 15% to 20% of them singletons, with roughly 24% in the top ten. The sample comprised PBMCs or a T cell subset sorted from them (not recorded which). The sequence came from a man aged 18 to 30 who had mild COVID-19 (a few samples of this study predate the infection). Cell type and time point are not known. The chain joins TRBV10-3 to TRBJ1-6; the match to TRBD1 covers 12 bases. The CDR3 nucleotides are TGTGCCACCCTCCCGGGACAGGGGGCTCCACCCCTCCACTTT. It translates to CATLPGQGAPPLHF.